The rows below give T cell receptor beta chains drawn from one sample of a study of OX40 agonist ivuxolimab in advanced cancers. Clones were read by immunoSEQ multiplex PCR, and TCRdb kept only the in-frame ones, dropping some. The sample lists tens of thousands of clones, approximately 83% occurring once. Sequenced here: CD4+ or CD8+ T cells sorted from blood, sampled in a trial of the OX40 agonist ivuxolimab. The source is an adult with an advanced solid tumor such as melanoma, head and neck, liver or kidney cancer. CDR3s include the opening cysteine and the closing phenylalanine or tryptophan. Size tells how often a clone was seen (once, few, many) or the class of an expanded clone, and some rows leave it out.

V gene	J gene	clone size	CDR3 protein
TRBV9	TRBJ2-3	NA	CASSVSTKGTDTQYF
TRBV27	TRBJ2-7	once	CASSLTGREKQYF
TRBV19	TRBJ2-7	NA	CASSLRDGTYEQYF
TRBV19	TRBJ1-2	once	CASTVEPYGYTF
TRBV6-1	TRBJ2-4	NA	CASSDLPFQYF
TRBV28	TRBJ1-5	NA	CASSLGRGDPQPQHF
TRBV28	TRBJ2-5	NA	CASRPPGRLLETQYF
TRBV10-3	TRBJ2-7	NA	CAISQGFEYEQYF
TRBV10-1	TRBJ1-1	few	CASSLDPQGEAFF
TRBV15	TRBJ2-1	NA	CATSRDRLRGDEQFF
TRBV7-3	TRBJ2-1	NA	CASSRISAGVRDEQFF
TRBV18	TRBJ1-1	NA	CASSHRQGGNTEAFF
TRBV28	TRBJ2-5	few	CASRGPTETQYF
TRBV27	TRBJ2-1	NA	CASSLSSRASGGAGSYNEQFF
TRBV7-2	TRBJ2-5	once	CASSRTGRETQYF
TRBV10-3	TRBJ2-5	NA	CAISESGQAETQYF
TRBV19	TRBJ2-6	once	CATLVGVHSGANVLTF
TRBV15	TRBJ2-3	NA	CATSRNSGGADTQYF
TRBV5-1	TRBJ1-6	NA	CASSLATGGNSPLHF
TRBV6-1	TRBJ2-6	few	CASSVAGANVLTF
TRBV7-8	TRBJ2-1	once	CASSSVIRRGGSGGHNEQFF
TRBV7-2	TRBJ2-7	NA	CASSLRLAGAGEQYF